This entry is about one TCR beta chain. Residents of 24 US areas, aged about 18 to 89 years, made up the participants. Either two negative PCRs, clearance, or symptom resolution qualified Cohort 3 donors as recovered. The CDR3 extends over 18 amino acids. CDR1 is MGHRA, CDR2 YSYEKL, per germline. V shed 0 bases, J shed 2 bases, and the junction held 5 bases outside the gene matches. This sample stems from a study of blood T cell repertoires in COVID-19. Study in general: The analysed material was cDNA or gDNA that came from T cells, B-cell-depleted T cells, or PBMCs.

In the source study's methods: Researchers report that nucleated cell counts were estimated from reference gene primer amplification. Measured with immunoSEQ multiplex PCR; TCRdb has only the in-frame clones, and not every one. That table furnishes V, J and clone size, whereas the DNA furnished D and trimming. The repertoire holds a few hundred thousand clones, with 80% to 90% as singletons. This sequence was found in a woman between 25 and 40 years old who had recovered from COVID-19. The J gene is TRBJ2-3, the V gene TRBV4-1, with 13 positions matching TRBD2. Sequenced sample: PBMCs or T cells enriched from blood (not recorded which). Here the CDR3 DNA reads TGCGCCAGCAGCCAAGACCTGGGACTAGCGGGGTTCACAGATACGCAGTATTTT. Translated, it gives CASSQDLGLAGFTDTQYF.